This T cell receptor beta chain was identified during a study of molecular identifiers for immune sequencing clone quantification. Looked up from germline, CDR1 is MNHEY and CDR2 is SMNVEV (reference sequence). V dropped 0 bases and J dropped 4 bases, with 18 bases sitting between them. The CDR3 extends over 17 amino acids. A single record per CDR3 protein comes from TCRdb applying MiXCR to the PCR reads. The sample records 90,000 or so distinct CDR3 sequences, around 20% being singletons. The J gene is TRBJ1-2, the V gene TRBV27; possibly TRBD1 for D (6 bases). The specimen was naive CD8+ T cells from blood, with Jurkat cell RNA spiked in. Specified subset: FACS-sorted CD8+CD4-CCR7+CD45RA+ naive T cells. This TCR derives from a human donor in good health. Some libraries in this study had Jurkat cell RNA spiked in. The chain's CDR3 is CASSLSAGAGASYGYTF. The CDR3 DNA is TGTGCCAGCAGTTTATCGGCGGGGGCGGGGGCTTCCTATGGCTACACCTTC.